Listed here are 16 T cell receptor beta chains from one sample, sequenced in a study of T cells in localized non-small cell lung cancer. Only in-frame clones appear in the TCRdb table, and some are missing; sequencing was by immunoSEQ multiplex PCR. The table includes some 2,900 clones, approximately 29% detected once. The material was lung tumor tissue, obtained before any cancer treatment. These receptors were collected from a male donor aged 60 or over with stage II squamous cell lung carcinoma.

The chain's CDR3 is CASSVAGDSGNTIYF. The CDR3, as DNA: TGTGCCAGCAGCGTAGCTGGGGACTCTGGAAACACCATATATTTT. This chain uses TRBV9 with TRBJ1-3; D ambiguous. V lost 0 bases and J lost 0, with 7 bases in between. CDR3 length equals 15 residues. CDR1 is SGDLS, CDR2 YYNGEE, per germline.

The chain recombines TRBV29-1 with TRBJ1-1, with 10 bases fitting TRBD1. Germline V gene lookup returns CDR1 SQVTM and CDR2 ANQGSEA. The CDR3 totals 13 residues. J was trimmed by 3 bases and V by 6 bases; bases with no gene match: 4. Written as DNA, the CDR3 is TGCAGCGTAAGGACAGGGGGGGACACTGAAGCTTTCTTT. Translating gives CSVRTGGDTEAFF.

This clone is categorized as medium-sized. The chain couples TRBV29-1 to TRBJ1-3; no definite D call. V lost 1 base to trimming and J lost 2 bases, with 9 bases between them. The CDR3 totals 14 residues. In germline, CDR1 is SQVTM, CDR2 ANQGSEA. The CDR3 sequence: CSVEGLGTGNTIYF. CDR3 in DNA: TGCAGCGTTGAAGGACTAGGGACTGGAAACACCATATATTTT.

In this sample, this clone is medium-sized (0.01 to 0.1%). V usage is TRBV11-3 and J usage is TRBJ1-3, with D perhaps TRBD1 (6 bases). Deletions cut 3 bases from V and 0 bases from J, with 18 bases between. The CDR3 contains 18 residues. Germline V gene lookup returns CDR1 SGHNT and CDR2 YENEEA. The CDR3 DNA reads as TGTGCCAGCAGCTTCGTGACAGGCACGCCTTACTCTGGAAACACCATATATTTT. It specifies CASSFVTGTPYSGNTIYF.

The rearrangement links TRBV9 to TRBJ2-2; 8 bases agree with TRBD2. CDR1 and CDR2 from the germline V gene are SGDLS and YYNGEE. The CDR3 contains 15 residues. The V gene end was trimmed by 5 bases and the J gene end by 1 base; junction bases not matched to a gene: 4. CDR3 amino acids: CASSSSGGNTGELFF. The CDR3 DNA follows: TGTGCCAGCAGTTCGAGCGGGGGGAACACCGGGGAGCTGTTTTTT. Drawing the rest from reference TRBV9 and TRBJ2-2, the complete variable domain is DSGVTQTPKHLITATGQRVTLRCSPRSGDLSVYWYQQSLDQGLQFLIQYYNGEERAKGNILERFSAQQFPDLHSELNLSSLELGDSALYFCASSSSGGNTGELFFGEGSRLTVL.

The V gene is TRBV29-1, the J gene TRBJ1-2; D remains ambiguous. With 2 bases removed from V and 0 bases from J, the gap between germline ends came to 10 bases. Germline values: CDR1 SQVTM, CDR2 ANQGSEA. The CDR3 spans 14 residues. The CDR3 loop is CSVEFPTANYGYTF. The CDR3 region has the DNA TGCAGCGTTGAATTCCCTACAGCTAACTATGGCTACACCTTC.

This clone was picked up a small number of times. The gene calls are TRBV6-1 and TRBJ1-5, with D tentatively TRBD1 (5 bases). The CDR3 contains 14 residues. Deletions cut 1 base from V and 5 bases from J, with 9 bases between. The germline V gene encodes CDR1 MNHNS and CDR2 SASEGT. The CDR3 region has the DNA TGTGCCAGCAGTGAAGTGAGACAGTATCAGCCCCAGCATTTT. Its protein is CASSEVRQYQPQHF.

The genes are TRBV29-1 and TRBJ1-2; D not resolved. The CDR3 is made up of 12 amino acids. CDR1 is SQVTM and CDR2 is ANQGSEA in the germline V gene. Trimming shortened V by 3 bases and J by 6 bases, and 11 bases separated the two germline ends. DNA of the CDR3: TGCAGCGTTGACCCAGGCCAAGATGGCTACACCTTC. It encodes CSVDPGQDGYTF.

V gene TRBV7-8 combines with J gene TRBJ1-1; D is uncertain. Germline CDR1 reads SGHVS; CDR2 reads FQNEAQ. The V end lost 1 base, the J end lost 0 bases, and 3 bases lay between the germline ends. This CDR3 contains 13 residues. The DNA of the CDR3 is TGTGCCAGCAGCTTAGTATTGAACACTGAAGCTTTCTTT. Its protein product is CASSLVLNTEAFF. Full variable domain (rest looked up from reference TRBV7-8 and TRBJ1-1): GAGVSQSPRYKVAKRGQDVALRCDPISGHVSLFWYQQALGQGPEFLTYFQNEAQLDKSGLPSDRFFAERPEGSVSTLKIQRTQQEDSAVYLCASSLVLNTEAFFGQGTRLTVV.

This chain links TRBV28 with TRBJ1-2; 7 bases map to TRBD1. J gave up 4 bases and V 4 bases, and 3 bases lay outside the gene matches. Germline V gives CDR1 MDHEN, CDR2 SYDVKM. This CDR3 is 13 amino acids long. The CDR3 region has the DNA TGTGCCAGCAGTTCCCGGGACAGCTATGGCTACACCTTC. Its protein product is CASSSRDSYGYTF.

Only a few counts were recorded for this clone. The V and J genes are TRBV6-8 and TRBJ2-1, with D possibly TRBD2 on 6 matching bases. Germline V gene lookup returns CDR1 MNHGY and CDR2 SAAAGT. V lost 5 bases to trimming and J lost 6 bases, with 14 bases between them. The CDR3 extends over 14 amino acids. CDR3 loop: CASSPGNSGNEQFF. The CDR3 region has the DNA TGTGCCAGCAGTCCGGGGAATAGCGGCAATGAGCAGTTCTTC.

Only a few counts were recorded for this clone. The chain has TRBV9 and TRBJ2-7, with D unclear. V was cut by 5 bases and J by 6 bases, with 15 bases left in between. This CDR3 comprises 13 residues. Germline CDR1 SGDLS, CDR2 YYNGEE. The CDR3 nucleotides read TGTGCCAGCAGTGCTATTTTGGAATCCGAGCAGTACTTC. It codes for CASSAILESEQYF.

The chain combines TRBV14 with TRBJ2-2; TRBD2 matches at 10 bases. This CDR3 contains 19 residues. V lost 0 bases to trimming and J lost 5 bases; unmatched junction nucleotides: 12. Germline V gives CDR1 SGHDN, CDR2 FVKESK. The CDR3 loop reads CASSQEVRSLAGDTGELFF. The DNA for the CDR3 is TGTGCCAGCAGCCAAGAGGTTCGATCGCTAGCGGGAGATACCGGGGAGCTGTTTTTT.

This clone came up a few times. The CDR3 region is CASASGTGRQFNYGYTF. The CDR3 nucleotides are TGTGCCAGCGCCTCCGGGACAGGTCGTCAATTCAACTATGGCTACACCTTC. The chain employs TRBV18 and TRBJ1-2; 8 nucleotides line up with TRBD1. In germline, CDR1 is KGHSH, CDR2 LQKENI. This CDR3 is built from 17 residues. The V gene end was trimmed by 8 bases and the J gene end by 2 bases; junction bases not matched to a gene: 16.

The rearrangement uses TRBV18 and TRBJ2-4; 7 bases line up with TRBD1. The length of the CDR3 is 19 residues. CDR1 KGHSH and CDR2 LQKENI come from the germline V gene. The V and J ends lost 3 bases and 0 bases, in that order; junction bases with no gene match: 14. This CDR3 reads CASSPSRDSLTLAKNIQYF. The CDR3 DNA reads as TGTGCCAGCTCACCGTCCCGGGACAGCCTTACCCTAGCCAAAAACATTCAGTACTTC.

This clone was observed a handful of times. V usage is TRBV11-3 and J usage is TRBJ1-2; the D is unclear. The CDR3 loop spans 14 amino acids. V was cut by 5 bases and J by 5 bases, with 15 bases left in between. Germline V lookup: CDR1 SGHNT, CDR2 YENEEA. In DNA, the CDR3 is TGTGCCAGCAGCGCGGAGAGTTTATCATATGGCTACACCTTC. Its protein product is CASSAESLSYGYTF.